In this sample, the clone carrying this T cell receptor beta chain turned up a few times. The record originates from a study of cytomegalovirus exposure and HLA in healthy donors. Healthy bone marrow donors formed the donor group. With V trimmed by 3 bases and J by 0 bases, 6 bases remained unmatched. The CDR3 loop spans 16 amino acids. Germline CDR1 is MRHNA and CDR2 is SNTAGT. The PCR was carried out with 60 Vbeta primers and 13 Jbeta primers. Profiled with immunoSEQ multiplex PCR; TCRdb holds only in-frame clones, not every one. The sample consists of 110,000 to 150,000 clones, around a tenth of them appearing once.

The chain links TRBV6-4 to TRBJ2-7, with TRBD1 matching 9 bases. The TCR comes from a male donor in good health and CMV-seronegative. Sequenced: PBMCs. CDR3 loop: CASSEFGTGSSYEQYF. For the CDR3, the DNA is TGTGCCAGCAGTGAGTTCGGGACAGGGAGCTCCTACGAGCAGTACTTC.